Shown below are 5 T cell receptor beta chains from a single sample sequenced in a study of OX40 agonist ivuxolimab in advanced cancers. Clones were read by immunoSEQ multiplex PCR, and TCRdb kept only the in-frame ones, dropping some. Here the sample spans roughly 60,000 clones, 84% being singletons. Specimen: CD4+ or CD8+ T cells sorted from blood, collected in a trial of the OX40 agonist ivuxolimab. The receptors were gathered from an adult with an advanced solid tumor such as melanoma, head and neck, liver or kidney cancer.

V is TRBV19 and J is TRBJ1-4; TRBD1 matches 7 bases. Germline V lookup: CDR1 LNHDA, CDR2 SQIVND (reference sequence). The CDR3 is 15 amino acids. The J segment lost 3 bases and the V segment lost 5 bases, leaving 6 bases of the junction unmatched. The CDR3 region has the DNA TGTGCCAGTAGTGGAACAGGGGAAGCTAATGAAAAACTGTTTTTT. It is translated as CASSGTGEANEKLFF.

This chain links TRBV19 with TRBJ1-5; 8 bases line up with TRBD1. Per germline, CDR1 LNHDA and CDR2 SQIVND (reference sequence). The CDR3 totals 13 residues. The ends lost 5 bases at V and 4 bases at J; junction bases unmatched: 1. As DNA, the CDR3 is TGTGCCAGTAGTGGGACAGGAAATCAGCCCCAGCATTTT. Its translation is CASSGTGNQPQHF.

The chain combines TRBV6-1 with TRBJ1-5, with D tentatively TRBD1 (6 bases). The CDR3 has 15 amino acids. Trimming pared 4 bases from V and 0 bases from J, leaving 10 bases between. The germline V gene encodes CDR1 MNHNS and CDR2 SASEGT. The CDR3 loop reads CASSAGQYSNQPQHF. CDR3 in DNA: TGTGCCAGCAGTGCCGGACAGTATAGCAATCAGCCCCAGCATTTT.

This chain connects TRBV19 to TRBJ2-3; 10 nucleotides match TRBD1. Germline CDR1 LNHDA, CDR2 SQIVND (reference sequence). The CDR3 has 17 residues. Germline trimming cut 2 bases from V and 4 bases from J; bases unmatched to any gene: 9. CDR3 sequence reads: CASSIKDRGNYPDTQYF. The CDR3, as DNA: TGTGCCAGTAGTATAAAGGACAGGGGGAATTACCCAGATACGCAGTATTTT.

This rearrangement joins TRBV19 to TRBJ2-5, with 7 bases lining up with TRBD1. The J call may not be correct, given that the DNA end is closer to TRBJ2-7. Germline CDR1 reads LNHDA; CDR2 reads SQIVND (reference sequence). The CDR3 covers 13 residues. The CDR3 here is CASKDRSTYEQYF. DNA for the CDR3: TGTGCCAGCAAGGACAGGTCTACCTACGAGCAGTACTTC.